A single sample is the source of the 14 T cell receptor beta chains below, sequenced in a study of T cells in Graves' hyperthyroidism and ophthalmopathy. It was RNA transcripts that yielded the amplified TCR beta CDR3 regions. An initial round of RT-PCR targeting the TCR CDR3 relied on the HTBI primer set. MiXCR was run by TCRdb on the multiplex PCR reads, yielding one entry per CDR3 protein. The data contain 690,000 or so distinct CDR3 sequences, around 19% of them singletons. The sequencing sample was made of blood. The origin of the receptors is a woman between 50 and 59 years old with Graves' hyperthyroidism that later progressed to Graves' ophthalmopathy.

This clonotype was observed a handful of times. V gene TRBV5-1 combines with J gene TRBJ2-4, with 8 bases aligning to TRBD2. Germline CDR1 SGHRS, CDR2 YFSETQ. V lost 0 bases, J lost 0 bases, and 5 bases stayed unmatched. CDR3 length: 17 residues. The CDR3 DNA is TGCGCCAGCAGCTTGGCGGCTAGCGGGTTAGCCAAAAACATTCAGTACTTC. Residues: CASSLAASGLAKNIQYF.

This clonotype was picked up many times. The chain uses TRBV3-1 and TRBJ2-6; D is unresolved. This CDR3 region has 16 residues. From germline, CDR1 is LGHDT and CDR2 YNNKEL (reference sequence). Trimming took 1 base from V and 0 from J, leaving 7 bases between them. The CDR3 region is CASSQGGSSGANVLTF. The CDR3 DNA is TGTGCCAGCAGCCAAGGAGGTAGCTCTGGGGCCAACGTCCTGACTTTC.

This clonotype has ten or more counts. CDR3 DNA sequence: TGTGCCAGCCAGAGACAAGAGACCCAGTACTTC. Protein: CASQRQETQYF. The chain is built from TRBV2 and TRBJ2-5; no reliable D call. Germline lookup yields CDR1 SNHLY and CDR2 FYNNEI. V was clipped by 8 bases and J by 2 bases, with 6 bases between them. The CDR3 covers 11 residues.

This clonotype was counted between two and nine times. The CDR3 loop is CASSARGATDTQYF. DNA for the CDR3: TGTGCCAGCAGCGCCCGGGGGGCCACAGATACGCAGTATTTT. V is TRBV9 and J is TRBJ2-3, with D possibly matching TRBD2 (7 bases). Germline CDR1 is SGDLS and CDR2 is YYNGEE. This CDR3 has 14 amino acids. The V and J ends lost 3 bases and 2 bases respectively, with 10 bases between them.

V usage is TRBV5-1 and J usage is TRBJ2-6, with TRBD2 as a possible D gene (7 bases). Germline CDR1 reads SGHRS; CDR2 reads YFSETQ. V shed 0 bases and J shed 1 base, with 14 bases lying between them. The CDR3 covers 18 residues. This CDR3 is CASSLGGGVVSGANVLTF. The CDR3 DNA reads TGCGCCAGCAGCTTGGGGGGGGGCGTCGTGTCTGGGGCCAACGTCCTGACTTTC. Looking up the rest from reference TRBV5-1 and TRBJ2-6 gives the full variable domain: KAGVTQTPRYLIKTRGQQVTLSCSPISGHRSVSWYQQTPGQGLQFLFEYFSETQRNKGNFPGRFSGRQFSNSRSEMNVSTLELGDSALYLCASSLGGGVVSGANVLTFGAGSRLTVL.

This clonotype was seen a handful of times. The rearrangement uses TRBV19 and TRBJ1-5; 7 bases fit TRBD1. CDR3 length equals 16 residues. The ends lost 4 bases at V and 0 bases at J; junction bases unmatched: 6. Germline lookup yields CDR1 LNHDA and CDR2 SQIVND (reference sequence). CDR3 nucleotides: TGTGCCAGTAGTAACGAACAGGGGATTAGCAATCAGCCCCAGCATTTT. Its protein product is CASSNEQGISNQPQHF.

There are many counts of this clonotype. The V and J genes are TRBV20-1 and TRBJ2-3; tentative D call: TRBD2 (6 bases). Germline V gene sequence: CDR1 DFQATT, CDR2 SNEGSKA (reference sequence). V was pared by 2 bases and J by 5 bases, with 20 bases between. This CDR3 contains 16 residues. CDR3 coding DNA: TGCAGTGCTAGAAGGACCAGGAGGGAGAGCTTAGATACGCAGTATTTT. Amino acid sequence: CSARRTRRESLDTQYF.

In its sample, this clonotype was seen many times. The rearrangement links TRBV20-1 to TRBJ2-1; no clear D. The CDR3 spans 14 residues. Per germline, CDR1 DFQATT and CDR2 SNEGSKA (reference sequence). V lost 2 bases to trimming and J lost 1 base, with 9 bases between them. CDR3 nucleotide sequence: TGCAGTGCTAGAAGGGCGGCATCCTACAATGAGCAGTTCTTC. Protein: CSARRAASYNEQFF.

This clonotype was detected a few times. V is TRBV27 and J is TRBJ2-3; TRBD2 matches 7 bases. The germline CDR1 and CDR2 sequences are MNHEY and SMNVEV (reference sequence). The CDR3 spans 16 residues. The ends lost 4 bases at V and 5 bases at J; junction bases unmatched: 12. CDR3: CASSSPGLGGIDTQYF. CDR3 DNA sequence: TGTGCCAGCAGTTCCCCCGGACTAGGAGGGATAGATACGCAGTATTTT.

There are a few counts of this clonotype. The chain uses TRBV5-1 and TRBJ2-5; 8 bases agree with TRBD2. The CDR3 consists of 13 residues. Germline assignment: CDR1 SGHRS and CDR2 YFSETQ. V lost 3 bases, J lost 5 bases, and 3 bases stayed unmatched. In DNA, the CDR3 is TGCGCCAGCAGCTCGGGACTAGACGAGACCCAGTACTTC. This encodes CASSSGLDETQYF.

V is TRBV20-1 and J is TRBJ1-2, with TRBD1 identical over 11 bases. J gave up 8 bases and V 3 bases, and 17 bases lay outside the gene matches. The CDR3 contains 17 residues. CDR1 DFQATT and CDR2 SNEGSKA come from the germline V gene (reference sequence). CDR3: CSASLLGGQGAFGGYTF. CDR3 DNA sequence: TGCAGTGCTAGTTTGTTGGGCGGACAGGGGGCTTTCGGCGGCTACACCTTC.

V is TRBV2 and J is TRBJ1-1; 7 nucleotides agree with TRBD1. Trimming took 7 bases from V and 6 from J; bases not matched to a gene: 5. The CDR3 consists of 12 residues. Germline V lookup: CDR1 SNHLY, CDR2 FYNNEI. Here the CDR3 reads CASMMTGSEAFF. Here the CDR3 DNA reads TGTGCCAGCATGATGACAGGGTCTGAAGCTTTCTTT.

This clonotype was counted a few times. This chain uses TRBV11-2 with TRBJ2-2; D unresolved. CDR3 size: 14 residues. CDR1 is SGHAT and CDR2 is FQNNGV in the germline V gene. V was clipped by 7 bases and J by 0 bases, with 9 bases between them. CDR3 amino acids: CASTLSTNTGELFF. The CDR3 coding sequence is TGTGCCAGCACCCTGTCGACGAACACCGGGGAGCTGTTTTTT. The full variable domain, its missing parts supplied by reference TRBV11-2 and TRBJ2-2, is EAGVAQSPRYKIIEKRQSVAFWCNPISGHATLYWYQQILGQGPKLLIQFQNNGVVDDSQLPKDRFSAERLKGVDSTLKIQPAKLEDSAVYLCASTLSTNTGELFFGEGSRLTVL.

This clonotype was found many times. The genes are TRBV7-2 and TRBJ2-5, with 7 bases identical to TRBD2. V lost 5 bases to trimming and J lost 4 bases; unmatched junction nucleotides: 10. The germline gives CDR1 SGHTA, CDR2 FQGNSA. The CDR3 runs 15 residues. CDR3 coding DNA: TGTGCCAGCAGCAAGAAGACGACGGGGGGAGAGACCCAGTACTTC. Residues: CASSKKTTGGETQYF. Variable domain in full (rest from reference TRBV7-2 and TRBJ2-5): GAGVSQSPSNKVTEKGKDVELRCDPISGHTALYWYRQSLGQGLEFLIYFQGNSAPDKSGLPSDRFSAERTGGSVSTLTIQRTQQEDSAVYLCASSKKTTGGETQYFGPGTRLLVL.